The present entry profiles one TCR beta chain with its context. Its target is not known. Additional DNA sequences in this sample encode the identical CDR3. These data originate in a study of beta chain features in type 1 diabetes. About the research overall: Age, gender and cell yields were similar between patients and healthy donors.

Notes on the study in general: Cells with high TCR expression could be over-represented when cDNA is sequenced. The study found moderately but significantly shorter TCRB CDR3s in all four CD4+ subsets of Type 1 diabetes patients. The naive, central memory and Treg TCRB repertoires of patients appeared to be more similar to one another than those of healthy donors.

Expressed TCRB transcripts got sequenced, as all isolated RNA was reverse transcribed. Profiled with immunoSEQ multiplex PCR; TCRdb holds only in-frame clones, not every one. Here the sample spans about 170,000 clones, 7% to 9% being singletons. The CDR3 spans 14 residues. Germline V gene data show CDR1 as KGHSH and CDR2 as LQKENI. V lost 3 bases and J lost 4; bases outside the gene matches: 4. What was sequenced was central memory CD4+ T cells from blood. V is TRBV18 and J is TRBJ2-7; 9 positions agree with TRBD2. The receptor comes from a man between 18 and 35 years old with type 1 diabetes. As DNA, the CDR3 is TGTGCCAGCTCACCTAGCGGGAGCTCGTACGAGCAGTACTTC. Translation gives CASSPSGSSYEQYF.